The 23 T cell receptor beta chains given below trace back to one sample, sequenced in a study of blood T cell repertoires in COVID-19. TCRdb keeps only in-frame clones here, not all; method: immunoSEQ multiplex PCR. Here the sample spans roughly 76,000 clones, around nine tenths being singletons. The sample was peripheral blood. Every receptor here comes from a woman aged 18-30 years with acute or convalescent COVID-19.

The genes are TRBV2 and TRBJ1-2, with 8 bases fitting TRBD1. V shed 3 bases and J 8 bases; nucleotides not matched to a gene: 8. In germline, CDR1 is SNHLY, CDR2 FYNNEI. The CDR3 is 14 amino acids. The CDR3 here is CASSDSRTGLGYTF. CDR3 DNA sequence: TGTGCCAGCAGTGATTCACGGACAGGGTTGGGCTACACCTTC. Full variable domain (outside the CDR3, taken from reference TRBV2 and TRBJ1-2): EPEVTQTPSHQVTQMGQEVILRCVPISNHLYFYWYRQILGQKVEFLVSFYNNEISEKSEIFDDQFSVERPDGSNFTLKIRSTKLEDSAMYFCASSDSRTGLGYTFGSGTRLTVV.

The V call is TRBV19, the J call TRBJ1-1, with a possible D match to TRBD1 (5 bases). The V and J ends lost 8 bases and 7 bases respectively, with 17 bases between them. The CDR3 has 13 residues. CDR1 is LNHDA, CDR2 SQIVND, per germline (reference sequence). DNA for the CDR3: TGTGCCAGTCACCCCACGGGGGGGAGTGAAGCTTTCTTT. The encoded protein is CASHPTGGSEAFF. The full variable domain, in which reference TRBV19 and TRBJ1-1 provide the parts outside the CDR3, is DGGITQSPKYLFRKEGQNVTLSCEQNLNHDAMYWYRQDPGQGLRLIYYSQIVNDFQKGDIAEGYSVSREKKESFPLTVTSAQKNPTAFYLCASHPTGGSEAFFGQGTRLTVV.

This clone showed up just once. The chain carries TRBV4-3 and TRBJ1-2; TRBD1 matches 9 bases. V shed 2 bases and J 2 bases; nucleotides not matched to a gene: 9. Per the germline V gene, CDR1 is LGHNA and CDR2 is YSLEER. The CDR3 spans 17 residues. CDR3 in amino acids: CASSQTITTGGNYGYTF. The CDR3 DNA reads as TGCGCCAGCAGCCAAACCATAACCACAGGGGGCAACTATGGCTACACCTTC.

This sequence joins TRBV4-1 and TRBJ1-2; no clear D. This CDR3 has 15 residues. V was trimmed by 1 base and J by 2 bases, leaving 11 bases between them. Germline lookup yields CDR1 MGHRA and CDR2 YSYEKL. DNA for the CDR3: TGCGCCAGCAGCCAAGGCGCAGGAGGAAACTATGGCTACACCTTC. Amino acid sequence: CASSQGAGGNYGYTF.

The chain has TRBV15 and TRBJ2-1; no clear D gene. Per germline, CDR1 LNHNV and CDR2 YYDKDF (reference sequence). Deletions cut 4 bases from V and 0 bases from J, with 10 bases between. CDR3 size: 15 residues. As DNA, the CDR3 is TGTGCCACCAGCAAGCAAACGGGCTCCTACAATGAGCAGTTCTTC. Its translation: CATSKQTGSYNEQFF.

V gene TRBV11-2 combines with J gene TRBJ2-3, with D possibly matching TRBD2 (5 bases). Germline CDR1 and CDR2: SGHAT and FQNNGV. Trimming cost V 3 bases and J 0 bases, with 10 bases left between them. The CDR3 runs to 15 residues. This CDR3 reads CASSLGVVSTDTQYF. The CDR3 bases are TGTGCCAGCAGCTTGGGAGTTGTTAGCACAGATACGCAGTATTTT. The full variable domain, with the rest looked up from reference TRBV11-2 and TRBJ2-3, is EAGVAQSPRYKIIEKRQSVAFWCNPISGHATLYWYQQILGQGPKLLIQFQNNGVVDDSQLPKDRFSAERLKGVDSTLKIQPAKLEDSAVYLCASSLGVVSTDTQYFGPGTRLTVL.

The V and J genes are TRBV3-1 (or the pseudogene TRBV3-2) and TRBJ2-7, with D maybe TRBD1 (5 bases). The CDR3 consists of 11 residues. The germline gives CDR1 LGHDT, CDR2 YNNKEL (reference sequence). The ends were cut back, 6 bases at V and 4 bases at J, with 7 bases in the middle. CDR3 sequence: CASRGAYEQYF. CDR3 coding DNA: TGTGCCAGCAGAGGGGCGTACGAGCAGTACTTC.

This chain connects TRBV13 to TRBJ1-2, with D uncertain. The CDR3 loop spans 12 amino acids. The V end lost 3 bases, the J end lost 8 bases, and 10 bases lay between the germline ends. Looked up from germline, CDR1 is PRHDT and CDR2 is FYEKMQ (reference sequence). The CDR3 sequence: CASSFGIVGYTF. In DNA form, the CDR3 reads TGTGCCAGCAGCTTCGGGATAGTAGGCTACACCTTC.

CDR3 sequence reads: CSVHPGGRNTEAFF. The CDR3 DNA reads TGCAGCGTTCACCCAGGGGGTCGGAACACTGAAGCTTTCTTT. The gene calls are TRBV29-1 and TRBJ1-1, with 7 bases fitting TRBD1. Germline trimming cut 5 bases from V and 1 base from J; bases unmatched to any gene: 7. The germline V gene encodes CDR1 SQVTM and CDR2 ANQGSEA. The CDR3 contains 14 residues. Based on the CDR3 plus reference TRBV29-1 and TRBJ1-1, the full variable domain is SAVISQKPSRDICQRGTSLTIQCQVDSQVTMMFWYRQQPGQSLTLIATANQGSEATYESGFVIDKFPISRPNLTFSTLTVSNMSPEDSSIYLCSVHPGGRNTEAFFGQGTRLTVV.

The chain links TRBV4-3 to TRBJ2-3; 11 bases agree with TRBD2. Germline CDR1 reads LGHNA; CDR2 reads YSLEER. J lost 4 bases, V lost 3 bases, and 9 bases had no gene match. The CDR3 is 17 amino acids. In DNA form, the CDR3 reads TGCGCCAGCAGCCAGAGGCATAGCGGGGGGGGCTCAGATACGCAGTATTTT. It translates to CASSQRHSGGGSDTQYF.

The V and J genes are TRBV4-1 and TRBJ2-1, with D possibly matching TRBD2 (7 bases). The CDR3 runs to 20 residues. Per the germline V gene, CDR1 is MGHRA and CDR2 is YSYEKL. Trimming left V 1 base short and J 4 bases short, with 26 bases between. The CDR3 region has the DNA TGCGCCAGCAGCCAAGGGTTGTGGGGGGCCGGCGGGAGACTTTACAATGAGCAGTTCTTC. Translated, it gives CASSQGLWGAGGRLYNEQFF.

This chain uses TRBV4-1 with TRBJ1-6, with 7 bases aligning to TRBD1. Germline V lookup: CDR1 MGHRA, CDR2 YSYEKL. The J segment lost 4 bases and the V segment lost 1 base, leaving 1 base of the junction unmatched. The CDR3 consists of 15 residues. Written as DNA, the CDR3 is TGCGCCAGCAGCCAAGGGACAGGATATAATTCACCCCTCCACTTT. Translation: CASSQGTGYNSPLHF.

The chain recombines TRBV7-9 with TRBJ1-1; D might be TRBD1 (6 bases). The CDR3 loop spans 13 amino acids. Germline CDR1 reads SEHNR; CDR2 reads FQNEAQ (reference sequence). Trimming left V 6 bases short and J 3 bases short, with 11 bases between. CDR3 in amino acids: CASSRGQYTEAFF. The CDR3 DNA reads TGTGCCAGCAGTCGCGGACAGTACACTGAAGCTTTCTTT.

In its sample, this clone was seen once. The chain uses TRBV28 and TRBJ1-5; D might be TRBD1 (5 bases). The V gene lost 1 base and the J gene lost 9 bases, with 16 bases spanning the gap. Per germline, CDR1 MDHEN and CDR2 SYDVKM. CDR3 length equals 15 residues. The CDR3: CASSLSVQGPRPQHF. The CDR3 nucleotides read TGTGCCAGCAGTTTATCCGTGCAGGGTCCTCGGCCCCAGCATTTT.

V gene TRBV30 combines with J gene TRBJ1-4; 7 bases are a match to TRBD1. The CDR3 loop spans 12 amino acids. The junction had 3 bases not matched to a gene; V was cut back by 4 bases and J by 7 bases. Germline V CDR1 and CDR2: GTSNPN, SVGIG (reference sequence). The CDR3 loop reads CAWKAGGEKLFF. The DNA for the CDR3 is TGTGCCTGGAAGGCAGGGGGTGAAAAACTGTTTTTT.

The rearrangement joins TRBV19 to TRBJ1-2; 7 bases match TRBD1. CDR1 is LNHDA, CDR2 SQIVND, per germline (reference sequence). The CDR3 loop spans 13 amino acids. J was trimmed by 5 bases and V by 5 bases; bases with no gene match: 5. CDR3 sequence (DNA): TGTGCCAGTAGTCCCGGGACAGCTTATGGCTACACCTTC. Translated: CASSPGTAYGYTF.

The chain recombines TRBV5-1 with TRBJ1-1; maybe TRBD1 (5 bases). In germline, CDR1 is SGHRS, CDR2 YFSETQ. Deletions cut 7 bases from V and 1 base from J, with 14 bases between. This CDR3 spans 14 amino acids. CDR3 sequence: CASRAAQGNTEAFF. Here the CDR3 DNA reads TGCGCCAGCCGGGCGGCCCAGGGGAACACTGAAGCTTTCTTT.

The chain uses TRBV7-9 and TRBJ1-2; D remains unclear. The germline V gene encodes CDR1 SEHNR and CDR2 FQNEAQ (reference sequence). Trimming took off 2 bases at V and 3 bases at J, with 16 bases between the two ends. The CDR3 spans 16 residues. CDR3 nucleotide sequence: TGTGCCAGCAGCTTAAACAGCCCCTTATTCGACTATGGCTACACCTTC. As protein: CASSLNSPLFDYGYTF.

This sequence joins TRBV19 and TRBJ1-1, with unresolved D. The CDR3 sequence is 16 residues long. The germline V gene has CDR1 LNHDA and CDR2 SQIVND (reference sequence). The germline V and J ends were trimmed by 3 bases and 0 bases, with 14 bases remaining between them. CDR3 nucleotide sequence: TGTGCCAGTAGTATGGGGAGGGCGGTTATGAACACTGAAGCTTTCTTT. Its translation: CASSMGRAVMNTEAFF.

The chain couples TRBV4-3 to TRBJ2-5; 12 bases align to TRBD2. Germline V gene lookup returns CDR1 LGHNA and CDR2 YSLEER. This CDR3 has 18 residues. Losses at the gene ends were 0 bases for V and 5 bases for J; bases not matched to a gene: 10. The CDR3: CASSQDVLAGGPGETQYF. The CDR3 nucleotides are TGCGCCAGCAGCCAAGATGTGCTAGCGGGAGGGCCTGGGGAGACCCAGTACTTC.

The CDR3 sequence: CASSQRDRSTDTQYF. Written as DNA, the CDR3 is TGCGCCAGCAGCCAACGGGACAGAAGCACAGATACGCAGTATTTT. This chain connects TRBV4-1 to TRBJ2-3; 7 bases line up with TRBD1. The CDR3 runs to 15 residues. The germline V gene encodes CDR1 MGHRA and CDR2 YSYEKL. Losses at the gene ends were 2 bases for V and 0 bases for J; bases not matched to a gene: 2.

The rearrangement links TRBV10-1 to TRBJ2-7; D uncertain. CDR3 size: 14 residues. Trimming pared 7 bases from V and 4 bases from J, leaving 17 bases between. Germline values: CDR1 WNHNN, CDR2 SYGVQD (reference sequence). The CDR3 coding sequence is TGCGCCAGCAACCCGAGGCCCCCCTTTTACGAGCAGTACTTC. Translation gives CASNPRPPFYEQYF.

This clone was detected only once. The CDR3 DNA reads TGCGCCAGCAGCATAACAGGGGGGGAGACCCAGTACTTC. Translation: CASSITGGETQYF. V is TRBV4-1 and J is TRBJ2-5; 8 bases are shared with TRBD1. CDR1 and CDR2 from the germline V gene are MGHRA and YSYEKL. With 5 bases clipped from V and 5 bases from J, the junction kept 4 bases outside the gene matches. The CDR3 has 13 amino acids.